The 21 T cell receptor beta chains below all came from one sample that was sequenced in a study of blood T cells in healthy people across ages. Then a second PCR, running about 7 to 11 cycles, was carried out with a sample-barcoded 5' primer and a J-beta primer mix. MiXCR, applied by TCRdb to the 5' RACE reads, yields one record per CDR3 protein. The sample includes about 640,000 distinct CDR3 sequences, 45% to 65% of them seen just once. The source material was blood. The receptors were gathered from a man in his sixties in good health.

This clonotype has a handful of counts. This chain uses TRBV6-1 with TRBJ2-6, with 8 nucleotides matching TRBD1. Germline CDR1 MNHNS, CDR2 SASEGT. With V trimmed by 8 bases and J by 1 base, 10 bases remained unmatched. The CDR3 contains 17 residues. CDR3 residues: CASGQGPTFSGANVLTF. The CDR3 DNA reads as TGTGCCAGCGGACAGGGCCCAACCTTTTCTGGGGCCAACGTCCTGACTTTC.

The V and J genes are TRBV6-1 and TRBJ1-6; TRBD1 is a possible D gene (5 bases). CDR3 length equals 15 residues. The V and J ends lost 4 bases and 9 bases respectively, with 16 bases between them. Germline V gene data show CDR1 as MNHNS and CDR2 as SASEGT. The CDR3 region has the DNA TGTGCCAGCAGTGTTACAGGACCAAGAGGTTCACCCCTCCACTTT. Translated, it gives CASSVTGPRGSPLHF.

Details on this clonotype: A read error may be the cause here, since a much bigger clone is one base away. J is TRBJ2-7 and V is TRBV20-1, with D tentatively TRBD1 or TRBD2 (5 bases each). V dropped 4 bases and J dropped 7 bases, with 11 bases sitting between them. The CDR3 contains 11 residues. Germline V gives CDR1 DFQATT, CDR2 SNEGSKA (reference sequence). DNA of the CDR3: TGCAGTGCTACGAGGGGAAATGAGCAGTACTTC. Translated: CSATRGNEQYF.

This clonotype was recorded at least ten times. The V gene is TRBV7-2, the J gene TRBJ2-1; 8 nucleotides line up with TRBD2. CDR3 size: 15 residues. J was trimmed by 0 bases and V by 5 bases; bases with no gene match: 3. Per the germline V gene, CDR1 is SGHTA and CDR2 is FQGNSA. The CDR3 DNA sequence: TGTGCCAGCAGCGGAAGCGGGGGCTCCTACAATGAGCAGTTCTTC. This sequence encodes CASSGSGGSYNEQFF.

The rearrangement links TRBV29-1 to TRBJ1-2, with D possibly TRBD1 on 5 matching bases. V gave up 2 bases and J gave up 4 bases, with 20 bases separating them. This CDR3 comprises 16 residues. CDR1 is SQVTM and CDR2 is ANQGSEA in the germline V gene. The CDR3 reads CSVELNRRGGRYGYTF. The DNA for the CDR3 is TGCAGCGTTGAATTGAACCGACGGGGCGGACGCTATGGCTACACCTTC.

In its sample, this clonotype was seen a few times. This chain connects TRBV4-1 to TRBJ1-2, with D possibly TRBD1 on 5 matching bases. In germline, CDR1 is MGHRA, CDR2 YSYEKL. The CDR3 is 15 residues long. Between the trimmed V and J ends, which lost 2 bases and 4 bases, there was a span of 14 bases. The CDR3 coding sequence is TGCGCCAGCAGCCAAACGGGACTTAGGTTCTATGGCTACACCTTC. Protein sequence: CASSQTGLRFYGYTF.

The V call is TRBV20-1, the J call TRBJ2-4; 12 positions match TRBD2. The V segment lost 6 bases and the J segment 2 bases; nucleotides outside the gene matches: 8. Looked up from germline, CDR1 is DFQATT and CDR2 is SNEGSKA (reference sequence). This CDR3 contains 16 residues. CDR3 nucleotide sequence: TGCAGTGCGACGCCAGGACTAGCGGGGACCAAAAACATTCAGTACTTC. It codes for CSATPGLAGTKNIQYF.

This chain connects TRBV4-1 to TRBJ2-1; possibly TRBD1 for D (5 bases). Germline values: CDR1 MGHRA, CDR2 YSYEKL. With 1 base removed from V and 12 bases from J, the gap between germline ends came to 13 bases. This CDR3 spans 13 amino acids. The CDR3 spells CASSQVEIGAQFF. In DNA form, the CDR3 reads TGCGCCAGCAGCCAAGTTGAGATTGGGGCGCAGTTCTTC.

This clonotype was seen more than once but under ten times. The chain combines TRBV15 with TRBJ2-5, with D unresolved. This CDR3 comprises 15 residues. V lost 0 bases and J lost 1, with 9 bases in between. CDR1 is LNHNV and CDR2 is YYDKDF in the germline V gene (reference sequence). CDR3 coding DNA: TGTGCCACCAGCAGAGATTTCGCTTCCCAAGAGACCCAGTACTTC. This gives the protein CATSRDFASQETQYF.

The chain combines TRBV15 with TRBJ2-7, with TRBD1 matching over 10 bases. J was trimmed by 4 bases and V by 0 bases; bases with no gene match: 3. This CDR3 is 15 amino acids long. Per germline, CDR1 LNHNV and CDR2 YYDKDF (reference sequence). The DNA for the CDR3 is TGTGCCACCAGCAGAGACTGGGACAGGGGTTACGAGCAGTACTTC. This codes for CATSRDWDRGYEQYF.

The chain recombines TRBV6-2 or TRBV6-3 with TRBJ2-1, with D perhaps being TRBD1 or TRBD2 (5 bases each). Trimming stripped 8 bases from V and 7 bases from J, with 21 bases between. The CDR3 extends over 15 amino acids. In germline, CDR1 is MNHEY, CDR2 SVGEGT. Here the CDR3 DNA reads TGTGCCAGCCGATCCGGGGCATCAAGGGGTAATGAGCAGTTCTTC. Residues: CASRSGASRGNEQFF.

In its sample, this clonotype was seen once. This sequence joins TRBV10-3 and TRBJ2-3, with D unresolved. The end of the DNA is better explained by TRBJ1-5, so the J call may be wrong. This CDR3 spans 16 amino acids. Looked up from germline, CDR1 is ENHRY and CDR2 is SYGVKD. The CDR3 loop reads CAISPQMVLSNQPQHF. CDR3 bases: TGTGCCATCAGCCCCCAGATGGTTCTCAGCAATCAGCCCCAGCATTTT.

A few counts support this clonotype. The chain carries TRBV6-5 and TRBJ1-1; D remains ambiguous. The CDR3 is 12 amino acids. Germline V gene sequence: CDR1 MNHEY, CDR2 SVGAGI. The ends were cut back, 7 bases at V and 0 bases at J, with 6 bases in the middle. The CDR3 is CASKGMNTEAFF. CDR3 DNA sequence: TGTGCCAGCAAGGGAATGAACACTGAAGCTTTCTTT.

This rearrangement joins TRBV7-8 to TRBJ2-1; D may correspond to TRBD1 or TRBD2 (5 bases each). CDR3 length: 17 amino acids. Trimming removed 3 bases at V and 5 bases at J, with 20 bases between. Germline V CDR1 and CDR2: SGHVS, FQNEAQ. The CDR3 region has the DNA TGTGCCAGCAGCTTCGTTGAGGGGACGGGGTGGGACAATGAGCAGTTCTTC. Its translation is CASSFVEGTGWDNEQFF.

The gene calls are TRBV11-2 and TRBJ2-4; D assignment may be TRBD1 or TRBD2 (6 bases each). This CDR3 has 15 amino acids. V was pared by 5 bases and J by 1 base, with 12 bases between. The germline V gene encodes CDR1 SGHAT and CDR2 FQNNGV. The CDR3 sequence is CASSTGALAKNIQYF. For the CDR3, the DNA is TGTGCCAGCAGCACGGGGGCTCTGGCCAAAAACATTCAGTACTTC.

The V and J genes are TRBV5-1 and TRBJ2-1, with 12 nucleotides matching TRBD2. The CDR3 is 18 residues long. The V gene end was trimmed by 0 bases and the J gene end by 6 bases; junction bases not matched to a gene: 10. Germline V gene lookup returns CDR1 SGHRS and CDR2 YFSETQ. In DNA, the CDR3 is TGCGCCAGCAGCTTGGGGGTACTAGCGGGGGGTTCTTTCAATGAGCAGTTCTTC. Translating it yields CASSLGVLAGGSFNEQFF.

The chain uses TRBV24-1 and TRBJ2-1, with 8 positions matching TRBD2. The trim removed 9 bases at V and 7 bases at J, leaving 13 bases unmatched. Germline CDR1 is KGHDR and CDR2 is SFDVKD. The CDR3 sequence is 15 residues long. As DNA, the CDR3 is TGTGCCACCCGGAGGGGGAGCGGGGGCCCAAATGAGCAGTTCTTC. Encoded protein: CATRRGSGGPNEQFF.

This clonotype has a count of ten or more. V usage is TRBV5-6 and J usage is TRBJ2-7; D gene ambiguous. Germline V gene lookup returns CDR1 SGHDT and CDR2 YYEEEE. The CDR3 runs to 12 residues. Between the trimmed V and J ends, which lost 4 bases and 7 bases, there was a span of 12 bases. In DNA, the CDR3 is TGTGCCAGCAGCGCCGGTCTGCAGGAGCAGTACTTC. This codes for CASSAGLQEQYF.

V is TRBV6-6 and J is TRBJ1-6; weak D call: TRBD1 (5 bases). V lost 4 bases to trimming and J lost 4 bases, with 11 bases between them. Germline loops: CDR1 MNHNY, CDR2 SVGAGI (reference sequence). CDR3 length: 15 amino acids. This CDR3 reads CASSSETAYNSPLHF. The CDR3 coding sequence is TGTGCCAGCAGTTCCGAGACAGCTTATAATTCACCCCTCCACTTT.

The rearrangement joins TRBV20-1 to TRBJ2-1, with TRBD2 identical over 14 bases. V lost 3 bases and J lost 9; bases outside the gene matches: 7. The CDR3 totals 15 residues. Germline CDR1 reads DFQATT; CDR2 reads SNEGSKA (reference sequence). Written as DNA, the CDR3 is TGCAGTGCTAGTAGTGGACTAGCGGGGGGCGGTGAGCAGTTCTTC. It is translated as CSASSGLAGGGEQFF.

This clonotype occurred a few times. The V and J genes are TRBV6-1 and TRBJ1-6, with D possibly being TRBD1 (5 bases). Germline V gives CDR1 MNHNS, CDR2 SASEGT. The CDR3 totals 12 residues. The V and J ends lost 6 bases and 7 bases respectively, with 7 bases between them. The CDR3 is CASRTENSPLHF. The CDR3, as DNA: TGTGCCAGCAGGACAGAAAATTCACCCCTCCACTTT.